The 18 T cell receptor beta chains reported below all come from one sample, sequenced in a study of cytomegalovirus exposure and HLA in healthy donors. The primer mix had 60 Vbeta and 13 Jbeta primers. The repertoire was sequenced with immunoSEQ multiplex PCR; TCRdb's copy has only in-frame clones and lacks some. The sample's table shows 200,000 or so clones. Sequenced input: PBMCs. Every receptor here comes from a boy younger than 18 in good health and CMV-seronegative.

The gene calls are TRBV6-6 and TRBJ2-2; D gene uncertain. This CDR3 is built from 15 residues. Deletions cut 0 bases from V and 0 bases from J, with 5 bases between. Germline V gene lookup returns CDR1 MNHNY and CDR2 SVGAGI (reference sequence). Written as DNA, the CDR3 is TGTGCCAGCAGTTACTCTTCCGCGAACACCGGGGAGCTGTTTTTT. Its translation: CASSYSSANTGELFF.

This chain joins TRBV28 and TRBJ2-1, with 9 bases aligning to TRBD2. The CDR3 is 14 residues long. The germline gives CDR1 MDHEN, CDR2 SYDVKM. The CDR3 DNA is TGTGTAGTAGCGGGGGAGAGCTCCTACAATGAGCAGTTCTTC. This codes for CVVAGESSYNEQFF.

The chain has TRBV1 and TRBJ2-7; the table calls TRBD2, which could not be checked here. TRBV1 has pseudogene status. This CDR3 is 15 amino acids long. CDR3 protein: CTSSQVAPPSDEQYF. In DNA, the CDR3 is TGCACCAGCAGCCAGGTAGCGCCGCCCTCCGACGAGCAGTACTTC.

The CDR3 nucleotides are TGTGCCAGCAGCTTGGGGCAGGGGGTCGAGCAGTACTTC. The encoded protein is CASSLGQGVEQYF. The chain uses TRBV5-6 and TRBJ2-5; TRBD1 matches at 7 bases. Matching the DNA end better, TRBJ2-7 makes the J call doubtful. From germline, CDR1 is SGHDT and CDR2 YYEEEE. The CDR3 totals 13 residues.

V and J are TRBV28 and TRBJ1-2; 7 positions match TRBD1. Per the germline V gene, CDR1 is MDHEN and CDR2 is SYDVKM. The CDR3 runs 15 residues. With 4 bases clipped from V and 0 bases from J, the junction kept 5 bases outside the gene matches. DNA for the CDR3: TGTGCCAGCAGTTCTAGGAGGGGGCCTAACTATGGCTACACCTTC. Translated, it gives CASSSRRGPNYGYTF.

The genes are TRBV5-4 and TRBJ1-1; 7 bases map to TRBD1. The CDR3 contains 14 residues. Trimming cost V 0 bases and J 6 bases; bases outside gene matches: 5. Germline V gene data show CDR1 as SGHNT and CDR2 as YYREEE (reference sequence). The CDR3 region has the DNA TGTGCCAGCAGCTTGGCGACAGGGAGTGCTGAAGCTTTCTTT. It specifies CASSLATGSAEAFF.

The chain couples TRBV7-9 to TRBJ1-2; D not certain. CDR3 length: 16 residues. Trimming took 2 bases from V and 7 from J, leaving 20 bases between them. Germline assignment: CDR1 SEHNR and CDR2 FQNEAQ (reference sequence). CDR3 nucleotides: TGTGCCAGCAGCTTACCCACCTATGCCGAGTCAGGTGGCTACACCTTC. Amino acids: CASSLPTYAESGGYTF. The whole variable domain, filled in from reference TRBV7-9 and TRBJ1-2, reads DTGVSQNPRHKITKRGQNVTFRCDPISEHNRLYWYRQTLGQGPEFLTYFQNEAQLEKSRLLSDRFSAERPKGSFSTLEIQRTEQGDSAMYLCASSLPTYAESGGYTFGSGTRLTVV.

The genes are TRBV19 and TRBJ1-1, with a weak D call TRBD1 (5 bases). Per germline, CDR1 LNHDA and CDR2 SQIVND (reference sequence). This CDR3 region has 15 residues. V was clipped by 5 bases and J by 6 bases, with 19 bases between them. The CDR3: CASSLLAGKYSEAFF. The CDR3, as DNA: TGTGCCAGTAGTTTACTTGCAGGGAAGTATTCTGAAGCTTTCTTT.

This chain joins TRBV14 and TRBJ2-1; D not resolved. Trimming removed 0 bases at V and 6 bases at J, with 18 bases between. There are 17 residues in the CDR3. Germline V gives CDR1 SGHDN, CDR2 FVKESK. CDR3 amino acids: CASSQDLPGLESNEQFF. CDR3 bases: TGTGCCAGCAGCCAAGATCTTCCAGGTCTGGAATCCAATGAGCAGTTCTTC.

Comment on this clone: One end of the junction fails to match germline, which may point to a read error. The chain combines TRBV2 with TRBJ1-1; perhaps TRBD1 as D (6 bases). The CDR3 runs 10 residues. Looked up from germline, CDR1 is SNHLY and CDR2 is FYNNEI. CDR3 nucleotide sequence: TGTGCCAGTGGGGACACGGAAGCTTTCTTT. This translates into CASGDTEAFF.

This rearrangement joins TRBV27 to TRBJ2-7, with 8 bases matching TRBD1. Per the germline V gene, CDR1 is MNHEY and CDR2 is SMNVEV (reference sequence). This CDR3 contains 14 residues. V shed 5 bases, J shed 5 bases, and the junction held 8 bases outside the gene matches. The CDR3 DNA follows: TGTGCCAGCAGTCCCTCGCGGACAGGGAACGAGCAGTACTTC. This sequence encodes CASSPSRTGNEQYF.

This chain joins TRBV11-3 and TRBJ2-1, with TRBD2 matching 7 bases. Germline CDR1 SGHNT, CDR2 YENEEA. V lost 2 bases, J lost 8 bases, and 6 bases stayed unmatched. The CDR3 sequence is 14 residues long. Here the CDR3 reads CASSLRGEQYEQFF. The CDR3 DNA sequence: TGTGCCAGCAGCTTACGGGGGGAGCAGTATGAGCAGTTCTTC.

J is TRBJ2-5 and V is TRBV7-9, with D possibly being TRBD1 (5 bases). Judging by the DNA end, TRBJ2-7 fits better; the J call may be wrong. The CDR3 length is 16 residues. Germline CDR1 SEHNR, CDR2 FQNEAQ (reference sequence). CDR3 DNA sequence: TGTGCCAGCAGCTCCCCATTTGAAGGGGCCCGGTACGAGCAGTACTTC. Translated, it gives CASSSPFEGARYEQYF.

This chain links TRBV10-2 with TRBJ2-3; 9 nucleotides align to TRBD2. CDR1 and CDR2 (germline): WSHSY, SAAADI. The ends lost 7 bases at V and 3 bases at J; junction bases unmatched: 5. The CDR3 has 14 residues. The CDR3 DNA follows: TGCGCCAGCATGGCTAGCGGGGAGACAGATACGCAGTATTTT. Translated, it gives CASMASGETDTQYF.

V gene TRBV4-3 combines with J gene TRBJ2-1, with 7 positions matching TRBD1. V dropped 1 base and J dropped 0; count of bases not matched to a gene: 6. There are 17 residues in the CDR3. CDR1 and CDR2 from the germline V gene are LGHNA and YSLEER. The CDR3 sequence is CASSQGSRGSSYNEQFF. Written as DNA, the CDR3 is TGCGCCAGCAGCCAAGGGAGCAGGGGGAGCTCCTACAATGAGCAGTTCTTC.

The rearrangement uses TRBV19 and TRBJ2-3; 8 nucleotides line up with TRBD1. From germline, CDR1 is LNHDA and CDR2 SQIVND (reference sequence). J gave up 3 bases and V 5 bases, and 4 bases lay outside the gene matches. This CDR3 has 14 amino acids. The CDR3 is CASSLRGRTDTQYF. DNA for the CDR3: TGTGCCAGTAGTCTCAGGGGGCGAACAGATACGCAGTATTTT.

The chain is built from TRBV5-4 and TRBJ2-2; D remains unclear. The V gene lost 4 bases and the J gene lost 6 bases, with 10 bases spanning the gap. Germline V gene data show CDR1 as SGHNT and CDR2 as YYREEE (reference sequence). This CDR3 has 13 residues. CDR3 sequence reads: CASSRKESGELFF. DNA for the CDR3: TGTGCCAGCAGCAGAAAGGAGTCCGGGGAGCTGTTTTTT.

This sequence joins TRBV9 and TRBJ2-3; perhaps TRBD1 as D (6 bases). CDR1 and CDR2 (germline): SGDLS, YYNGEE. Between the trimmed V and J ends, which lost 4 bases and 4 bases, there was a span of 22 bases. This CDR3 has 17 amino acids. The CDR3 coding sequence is TGTGCCAGCAGCCCCTGGGGGCATCAGGGCGCTCCAGATACGCAGTATTTT. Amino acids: CASSPWGHQGAPDTQYF.